The entry below gives a single T cell receptor (beta chain) sequence along with its context. As yet, its antigen is unknown. This entry is derived from a study of Tregs in tolerant kidney transplant recipients. The study, taken as a whole, reports: Activated donor B cell expansion appeared to reveal the most relevant donor-specific TCRbeta repertoire.

Mixed chimerism was transient after nonmyeloablative marrow transplants from related graft donors. The protocol was immunoSEQ multiplex PCR, while the TCRdb copy is restricted to in-frame clones and leaves out a portion. Here the sample spans fewer than 60,000 clones, approximately 90% being singletons. This receptor was taken from a human patient who received a combined kidney and bone marrow transplant. The T cells may partly be graft donor cells. The sample here was CD8+ T cells from blood (PBMCs), taken 24 months after the transplant.

The CDR3 spells CASSPQEGAHTGELFF. In nucleotides, the CDR3 is TGTGCCAGCAGCCCCCAAGAGGGGGCTCACACCGGGGAGCTGTTTTTT. J is TRBJ2-2 and V is TRBV7-8, with 7 nucleotides matching TRBD1. V shed 5 bases, J shed 3 bases, and the junction held 9 bases outside the gene matches. This CDR3 has 16 residues. Germline CDR1 reads SGHVS; CDR2 reads FQNEAQ.